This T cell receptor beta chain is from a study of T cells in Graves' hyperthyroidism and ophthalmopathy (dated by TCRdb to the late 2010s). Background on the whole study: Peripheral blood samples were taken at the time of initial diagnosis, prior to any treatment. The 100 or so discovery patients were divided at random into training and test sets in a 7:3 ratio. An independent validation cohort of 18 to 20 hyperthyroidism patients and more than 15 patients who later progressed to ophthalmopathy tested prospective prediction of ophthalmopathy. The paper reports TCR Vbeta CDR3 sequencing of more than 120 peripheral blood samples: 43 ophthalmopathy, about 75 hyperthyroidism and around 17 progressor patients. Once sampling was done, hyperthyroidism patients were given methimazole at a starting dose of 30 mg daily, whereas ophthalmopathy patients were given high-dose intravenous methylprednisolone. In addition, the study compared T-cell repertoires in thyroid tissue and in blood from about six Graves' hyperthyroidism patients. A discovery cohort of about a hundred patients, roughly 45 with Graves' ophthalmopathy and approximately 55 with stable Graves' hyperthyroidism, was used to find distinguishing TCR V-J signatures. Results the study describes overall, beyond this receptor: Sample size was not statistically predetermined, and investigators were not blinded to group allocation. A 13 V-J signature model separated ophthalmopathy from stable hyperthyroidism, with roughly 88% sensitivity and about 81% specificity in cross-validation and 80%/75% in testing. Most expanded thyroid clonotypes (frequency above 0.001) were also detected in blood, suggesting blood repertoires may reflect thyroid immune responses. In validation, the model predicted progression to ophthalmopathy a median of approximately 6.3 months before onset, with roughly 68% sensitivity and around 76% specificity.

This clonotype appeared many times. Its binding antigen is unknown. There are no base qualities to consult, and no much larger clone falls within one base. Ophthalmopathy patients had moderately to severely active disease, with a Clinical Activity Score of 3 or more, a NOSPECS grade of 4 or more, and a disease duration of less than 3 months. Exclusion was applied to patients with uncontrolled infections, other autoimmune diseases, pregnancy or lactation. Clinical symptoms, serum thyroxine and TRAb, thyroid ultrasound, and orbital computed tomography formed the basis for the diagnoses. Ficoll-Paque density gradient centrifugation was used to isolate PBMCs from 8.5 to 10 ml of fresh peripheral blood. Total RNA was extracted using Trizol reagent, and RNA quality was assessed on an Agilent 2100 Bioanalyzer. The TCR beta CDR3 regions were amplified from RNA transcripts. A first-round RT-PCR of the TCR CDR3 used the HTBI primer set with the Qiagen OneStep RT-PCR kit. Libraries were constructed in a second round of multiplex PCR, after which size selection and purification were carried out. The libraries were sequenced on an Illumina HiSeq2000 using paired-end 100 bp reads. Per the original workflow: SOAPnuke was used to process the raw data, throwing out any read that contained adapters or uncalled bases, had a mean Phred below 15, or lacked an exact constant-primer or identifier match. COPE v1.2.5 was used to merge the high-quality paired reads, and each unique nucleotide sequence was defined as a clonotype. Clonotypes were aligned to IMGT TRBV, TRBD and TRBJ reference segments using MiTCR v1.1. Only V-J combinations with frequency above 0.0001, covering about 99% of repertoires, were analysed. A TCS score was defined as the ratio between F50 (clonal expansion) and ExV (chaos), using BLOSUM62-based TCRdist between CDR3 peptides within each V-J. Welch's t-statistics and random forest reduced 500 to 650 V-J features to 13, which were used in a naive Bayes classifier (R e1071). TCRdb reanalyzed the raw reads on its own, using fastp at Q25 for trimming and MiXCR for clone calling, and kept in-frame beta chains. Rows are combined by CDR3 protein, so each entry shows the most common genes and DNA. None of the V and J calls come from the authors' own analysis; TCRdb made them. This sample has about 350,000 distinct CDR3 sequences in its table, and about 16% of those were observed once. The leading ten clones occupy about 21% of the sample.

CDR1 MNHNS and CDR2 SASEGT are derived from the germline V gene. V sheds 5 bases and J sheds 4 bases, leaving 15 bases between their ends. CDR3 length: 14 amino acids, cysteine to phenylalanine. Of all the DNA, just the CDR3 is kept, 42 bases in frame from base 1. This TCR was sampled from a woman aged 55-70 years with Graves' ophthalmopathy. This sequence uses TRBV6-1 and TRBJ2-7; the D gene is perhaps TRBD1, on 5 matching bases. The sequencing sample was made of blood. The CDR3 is CASSQGVIRYEQYF. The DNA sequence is TGTGCCAGCAGTCAGGGCGTTATCCGTTACGAGCAGTACTTC.